This is a list of T cell receptor beta chains from one sample in a study of T cell changes during pregnancy in multiple sclerosis. The repertoire was sequenced with immunoSEQ multiplex PCR; TCRdb's copy has only in-frame clones and lacks some. Here the sample spans 90,000 to 120,000 clones, around 92% being singletons. The sequenced sample was peripheral blood, obtained in the third trimester of pregnancy. The receptors derive from a female donor in good health, enrolled as a control in a pregnancy study. Each CDR3 is given with its conserved first and last residue. A D gene is named only where the DNA matches it firmly.

TRBV9,TRBD2,TRBJ2-5,CASSGTSGGETQYF
TRBV7-2,NA,TRBJ1-6,CASSQDLKSPLHF
TRBV11-2,NA,TRBJ1-2,CASSFNRASAGIYGYTF
TRBV18,TRBD2,TRBJ2-5,CASSPPSGGQETQYF
TRBV5-4,NA,TRBJ1-1,CASSLGTPRTEAFF
TRBV10-3,NA,TRBJ1-1,CASHPHREYRTEAFF
TRBV5-6,NA,TRBJ1-2,CASSLWEGTYGYTF
TRBV7-9,NA,TRBJ2-6,CASSLGVWGRGSGANVLTF
TRBV19,NA,TRBJ1-5,CASSILDGTGRQPQHF
TRBV5-1,TRBD2,TRBJ2-3,CASSSGLAGATDTQYF
TRBV4-3,NA,TRBJ2-7,CASSQDNVGGDEQYF
TRBV27,TRBD1,TRBJ1-2,CASSPGTAFYGYTF
TRBV9,NA,TRBJ1-2,CASNQGSVYGYTF
TRBV25-1,TRBD1,TRBJ1-5,CASAPRDRGPQHF
TRBV25-1,TRBD1,TRBJ1-6,CASSLGTGSSPLHF
TRBV7-2,NA,TRBJ1-5,CASSPSGNLYSNQPQHF
TRBV29-1,TRBD1,TRBJ1-4,CSVTQGQGEKLFF
TRBV5-1,NA,TRBJ2-2,CASSASRTNTGELFF
TRBV5-1,NA,TRBJ2-1,CASSLGGTEKKVNEQFF
TRBV2,TRBD1,TRBJ1-1,CASSGPATGYTEAFF
TRBV4-3,NA,TRBJ2-1,CASSQDIWGQYNEQFF
TRBV5-8,NA,TRBJ2-2,CASSLVEAGGSGELFF
TRBV27,NA,TRBJ1-2,CASSPGNSYGYTF
TRBV15,NA,TRBJ1-2,CATSPRGDSDGYTF
TRBV5-1,NA,TRBJ2-1,CASSLAGEQFF
TRBV5-1,TRBD2,TRBJ2-2,CASSSYLTSGGASYTGELFF
TRBV19,TRBD2,TRBJ2-3,CASSLGSTSGASTDTQYF